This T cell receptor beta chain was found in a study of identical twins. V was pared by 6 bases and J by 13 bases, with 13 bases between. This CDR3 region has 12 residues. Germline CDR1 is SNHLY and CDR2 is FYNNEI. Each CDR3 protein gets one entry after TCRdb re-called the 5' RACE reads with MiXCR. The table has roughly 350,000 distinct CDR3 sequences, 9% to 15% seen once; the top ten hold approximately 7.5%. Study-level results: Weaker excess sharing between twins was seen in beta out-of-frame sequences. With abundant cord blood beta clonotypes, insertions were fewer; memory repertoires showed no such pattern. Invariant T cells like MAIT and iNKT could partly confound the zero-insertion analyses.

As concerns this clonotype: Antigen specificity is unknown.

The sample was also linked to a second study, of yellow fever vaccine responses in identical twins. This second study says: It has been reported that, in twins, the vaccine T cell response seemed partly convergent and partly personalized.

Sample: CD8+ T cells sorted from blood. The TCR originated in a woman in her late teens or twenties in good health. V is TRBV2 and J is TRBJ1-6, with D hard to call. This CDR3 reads CASSPYSGPLHF. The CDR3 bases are TGTGCCAGCAGCCCATATTCAGGCCCCCTCCACTTT.